These T cell receptor beta chains were read from a single sample in a study of T cells in Graves' hyperthyroidism and ophthalmopathy. MiXCR was run by TCRdb on the multiplex PCR reads, yielding one entry per CDR3 protein. Of some 370,000 distinct CDR3 sequences listed, about 18% are singletons. Material for sequencing was blood. The receptors were gathered from a woman aged 30 to 39 with Graves' hyperthyroidism that later progressed to Graves' ophthalmopathy. Each CDR3 is given with its conserved first and last residue. The D gene is left open where the match is weak. The listing skips clone size in some rows; elsewhere it reads once, few, many or a size class.

clone_size j_call v_call d_call cdr3_nt cdr3_aa
many TRBJ2-3 TRBV29-1 TRBD2 TGCAGCGTTGATTGGAGCGGGAAGTTCTCGGATACGCAGTATTTT CSVDWSGKFSDTQYF
many TRBJ2-5 TRBV11-2 - TGTGCCAGCAGCTTAGATGCTGCGGGGATCCAAGAGACCCAGTACTTC CASSLDAAGIQETQYF
many TRBJ1-2 TRBV19 - TGTGCCAGTGGCGAGGTTTATGGCTACACCTTC CASGEVYGYTF
- TRBJ2-1 TRBV2 - TGTGCCAGCAGTGAAGGTGTGGGTAGACTAGGCGATGAGCAGTTCTTC CASSEGVGRLGDEQFF
many TRBJ2-3 TRBV2 - TGTGCCAGCAGTGAAGCGCAACAGGGTGGGCCAGATACGCAGTATTTT CASSEAQQGGPDTQYF
many TRBJ1-4 TRBV11-2 - TGTGCCAGCAGCTTTTCTGGCCCGATTAATGAAAAACTGTTTTTT CASSFSGPINEKLFF
once TRBJ2-7 TRBV4-2 - TGTGCCAGCAGCGGCGGGGTAGGGGGAGAGCAGTACTTC CASSGGVGGEQYF
many TRBJ2-2 TRBV11-1 - TGTGCCAGCAGCTCTTCGACTAGAAGGAACACCGGGGAGCTGTTTTTT CASSSSTRRNTGELFF
- TRBJ2-3 TRBV6-1 - TGTGCCAGCAGATTGGGGGGTCAAGATACGCAGTATTTT CASRLGGQDTQYF
few TRBJ2-1 TRBV28 TRBD1 TGTGCCAGCAGTTTTTCCCCAGGGGGTTTCGACAATGAGCAGTTCTTC CASSFSPGGFDNEQFF
- TRBJ1-2 TRBV28 - TGTGCCAGCAGTTTTCTCGACAGTAGCTACTATGGCTACACCTTC CASSFLDSSYYGYTF
- TRBJ2-2 TRBV7-9 TRBD2 TGTGCCAGCAGCTCATTTCAAGCGGGAGTGTACACCGGGGAGCTGTTTTTT CASSSFQAGVYTGELFF
many TRBJ2-7 TRBV28 TRBD1 TGTGCCAGCAGTGGAGAGGGACAGGGCCTACCCCGTTGGTCCTACGAGCAGTACTTC CASSGEGQGLPRWSYEQYF
few TRBJ1-2 TRBV6-1 - TGTGCCAGCAGTGAAGAGGGAGGATCCACCTTC CASSEEGGSTF
many TRBJ1-2 TRBV19 TRBD1 TGTGCCAGTAGTTTCGGACAGGGAGACTATGGCTACACCTTC CASSFGQGDYGYTF
- TRBJ1-1 TRBV7-2 - TGTGCCAGCAGCTCCCGACGAGGAGGGAACACTGAAGCTTTCTTT CASSSRRGGNTEAFF
- TRBJ2-7 TRBV28 - TGTGCCAGCGGTTTAGGGCAGGGCCTCCTATTCTACGAGCAGTACTTC CASGLGQGLLFYEQYF
few TRBJ2-5 TRBV5-5 TRBD2 TGTGCCAGCAGCCTCCCTAGCGGGGGGGCCCAAGAGACCCAGTACTTC CASSLPSGGAQETQYF
- TRBJ1-1 TRBV27 TRBD1 TGTGCCAGCAGTAAATCGACAGGGTACACTGAAGCTTTCTTT CASSKSTGYTEAFF
many TRBJ2-7 TRBV6-1 TRBD1 TGTGCCAGCAGTGATGGACAGGGTCTCTCCTACGAGCAGTACTTC CASSDGQGLSYEQYF
- TRBJ2-7 TRBV12-3/TRBV12-4 - TGTGCCAGCAGCCCGAAAGGTCCTATCTACGAGCAGTACTTC CASSPKGPIYEQYF
many TRBJ2-1 TRBV27 - TGTGCCAGCAGTTTTGAGGCAGGCTCCTACAATGAGCAGTTCTTC CASSFEAGSYNEQFF
few TRBJ2-7 TRBV5-5 TRBD1 TGTGCCAGCAGCTTGTCGCCTGCGACAGGGGGCTACGAGCAGTACTTC CASSLSPATGGYEQYF
few TRBJ2-1 TRBV3-1 TRBD2 TGTGCCAGCAGCCTTCCTCTAGCGGGGGGGCTCAATGAGCAGTTCTTC CASSLPLAGGLNEQFF
few TRBJ2-5 TRBV29-1 - TGCAGCGTTGAAGGTTGGGAACAAGAGACCCAGTACTTC CSVEGWEQETQYF
many TRBJ1-6 TRBV11-2 TRBD1 TGTGCCAGCAGCTTTTTCCGGGACAGGGGACGTGAATCCTATAATTCACCCCTCCACTTT CASSFFRDRGRESYNSPLHF
once TRBJ2-7 TRBV10-3 - TGTGCCATCAGATTTCGTAGCGGGACAGGGAACGAGCAGTACTTC CAIRFRSGTGNEQYF
few TRBJ2-5 TRBV7-9 TRBD1 TGTGCCAGCAGCTTGAAAAGGACAGGGTTTGAGACCCAGTACTTC CASSLKRTGFETQYF
many TRBJ2-3 TRBV27 - TGTGCCAGCAGCGCCCGGCGGGCAGGGGCGGGCACAGATACGCAGTATTTT CASSARRAGAGTDTQYF
few TRBJ2-3 TRBV19 TRBD2 TGTGCCAGTCGCATGGGAACGGGGGGGCCGCCAGATACGCAGTATTTT CASRMGTGGPPDTQYF
many TRBJ2-3 TRBV18 - TGTGCCAGCTCACCGTTCCGGGGGAGCACAGATACGCAGTATTTT CASSPFRGSTDTQYF
- TRBJ1-1 TRBV2 - TGTGCCAGCAACTCACGGGGTTCCACTGAAGCTTTCTTT CASNSRGSTEAFF
many TRBJ1-2 TRBV2 TRBD1 TGTGCCAGCAGCGGGGACAGGGCTAACTATGGCTACACCTTC CASSGDRANYGYTF
few TRBJ2-1 TRBV4-1 - TGCGCCAGCAGCCAAGATAGAGGACTCAACGACAATGAGCAGTTCTTC CASSQDRGLNDNEQFF
- TRBJ2-7 TRBV19 - TGTGCCAGTAGTATCTCGAGGGGAGGAACCTACGAGCAGTACTTC CASSISRGGTYEQYF
many TRBJ2-5 TRBV6-1 - TGTGCCAGCAGTGAATCGCCAGGGATTGCAGAGACCCAGTACTTC CASSESPGIAETQYF
many TRBJ1-1 TRBV5-1 - TGCGCCAGCAGCTTGCCTAGGACGGGGAACACTGAAGCTTTCTTT CASSLPRTGNTEAFF
many TRBJ2-3 TRBV7-8 TRBD2 TGTGCCAGCAGTATAGCGGGGACCACAGATACGCAGTATTTT CASSIAGTTDTQYF
few TRBJ1-1 TRBV15 - TGTGCCACCAGCAGACAGGGACAGAACACTGAAGCTTTCTTT CATSRQGQNTEAFF
few TRBJ2-3 TRBV18 - TGTGCCAGCTCACTTACCACTAGCACAGATACGCAGTATTTT CASSLTTSTDTQYF
few TRBJ2-7 TRBV7-9 - TGTGCCAGCTCGGTCCGGGGACTGGACGAGCAGTACTTC CASSVRGLDEQYF
many TRBJ2-5 TRBV30 TRBD2 TGTGCCTGGACTTCTGCAGGGGCTAGCGGGGGAGAGACCCAGTACTTC CAWTSAGASGGETQYF
few TRBJ1-4 TRBV9 - TGTGCCAGCAGCGTAGCTGGGGTTTCCTATGAAAAACTGTTTTTT CASSVAGVSYEKLFF
many TRBJ1-2 TRBV5-8 - TGTGCCAGCAGCAAGGGACTGACCTTCGGCTACACCTTC CASSKGLTFGYTF
many TRBJ2-7 TRBV11-3 - TGTGCCAGCAGCCCGGGAGGGGGCCCTTCTCGGGAGCAGTACTTC CASSPGGGPSREQYF
many TRBJ2-7 TRBV20-1 TRBD1 TGCAGTGCTAGAATCCAAGGGACAGGGCGAGCCCACTCCCAGCAGTACTTC CSARIQGTGRAHSQQYF
few TRBJ1-6 TRBV5-1 - TGCGCCAGCAGCTTGGAGTCACCGGTGAAGGGTTATTATAATTCACCCCTCCACTTT CASSLESPVKGYYNSPLHF
- TRBJ2-5 TRBV28 TRBD2 TGTGCCAGCAGCTTAAGCGGGGTTTTGGGAGAGACCCAGTACTTC CASSLSGVLGETQYF
few TRBJ2-5 TRBV6-1 - TGTGCCAGCAGTAGGGGACAAGGCCAAGAGACCCAGTACTTC CASSRGQGQETQYF
many TRBJ2-3 TRBV5-1 - TGCGCCAGCAGCGGGACCCATAACACAGATACGCAGTATTTT CASSGTHNTDTQYF
many TRBJ2-7 TRBV28 - TGTGCCAGCACAACATCTTCCTACGAGCAGTACTTC CASTTSSYEQYF
- TRBJ1-5 TRBV7-2 TRBD1 TGTGCCAGCAGCTTGGGGACAGTTTATAGCAATCAGCCCCAGCATTTT CASSLGTVYSNQPQHF
few TRBJ1-2 TRBV29-1 - TGCAGCGTTGTATCTGACTATGGCTACACCTTC CSVVSDYGYTF
many TRBJ2-3 TRBV20-1 - TGCAGTGCTAGGAATGCAGGAGATACGCAGTATTTT CSARNAGDTQYF
- TRBJ2-2 TRBV7-9 - TGTGCCAGCAGCTTAGTTGGGACAACGAACACCGGGGAGCTGTTTTTT CASSLVGTTNTGELFF
many TRBJ1-2 TRBV29-1 - TGCAGCGTTGTTGGGCCAGCGGGTGGCTACACCTTC CSVVGPAGGYTF
many TRBJ2-5 TRBV30 - TGTGCCTGGAGTGCCCAGCCCCTAGAGAGGTCAGAGACCCAGTACTTC CAWSAQPLERSETQYF
- TRBJ1-4 TRBV5-1 TRBD1 TGCGCCAGCAGCTTGGGGACAGGGGTGACAACTAATGAAAAACTGTTTTTT CASSLGTGVTTNEKLFF
- TRBJ1-5 TRBV5-6 - TGTGCCAGCAGCTTGTTTGGGGGCGAAAATCAGCCCCAGCATTTT CASSLFGGENQPQHF
few TRBJ2-1 TRBV5-1 - TGCGCCAGCAGCGAGGACGACTACAATGAGCAGTTCTTC CASSEDDYNEQFF